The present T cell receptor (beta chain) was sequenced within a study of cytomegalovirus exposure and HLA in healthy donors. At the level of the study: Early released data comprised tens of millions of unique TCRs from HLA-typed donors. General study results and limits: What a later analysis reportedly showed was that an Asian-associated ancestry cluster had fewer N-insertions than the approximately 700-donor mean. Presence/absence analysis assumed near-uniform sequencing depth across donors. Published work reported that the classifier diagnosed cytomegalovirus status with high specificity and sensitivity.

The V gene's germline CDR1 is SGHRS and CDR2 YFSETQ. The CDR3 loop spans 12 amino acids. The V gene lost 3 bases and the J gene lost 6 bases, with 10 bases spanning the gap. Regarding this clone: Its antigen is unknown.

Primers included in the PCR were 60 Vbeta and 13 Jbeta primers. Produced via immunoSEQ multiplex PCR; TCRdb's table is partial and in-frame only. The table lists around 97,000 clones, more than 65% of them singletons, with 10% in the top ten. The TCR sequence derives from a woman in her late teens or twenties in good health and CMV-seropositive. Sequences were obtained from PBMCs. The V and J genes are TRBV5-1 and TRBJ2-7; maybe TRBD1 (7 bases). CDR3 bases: TGCGCCAGCAGCTCAGGGGGGTCCGAGCAGTACTTC. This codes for CASSSGGSEQYF. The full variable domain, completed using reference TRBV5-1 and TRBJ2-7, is KAGVTQTPRYLIKTRGQQVTLSCSPISGHRSVSWYQQTPGQGLQFLFEYFSETQRNKGNFPGRFSGRQFSNSRSEMNVSTLELGDSALYLCASSSGGSEQYFGPGTRLTVT.